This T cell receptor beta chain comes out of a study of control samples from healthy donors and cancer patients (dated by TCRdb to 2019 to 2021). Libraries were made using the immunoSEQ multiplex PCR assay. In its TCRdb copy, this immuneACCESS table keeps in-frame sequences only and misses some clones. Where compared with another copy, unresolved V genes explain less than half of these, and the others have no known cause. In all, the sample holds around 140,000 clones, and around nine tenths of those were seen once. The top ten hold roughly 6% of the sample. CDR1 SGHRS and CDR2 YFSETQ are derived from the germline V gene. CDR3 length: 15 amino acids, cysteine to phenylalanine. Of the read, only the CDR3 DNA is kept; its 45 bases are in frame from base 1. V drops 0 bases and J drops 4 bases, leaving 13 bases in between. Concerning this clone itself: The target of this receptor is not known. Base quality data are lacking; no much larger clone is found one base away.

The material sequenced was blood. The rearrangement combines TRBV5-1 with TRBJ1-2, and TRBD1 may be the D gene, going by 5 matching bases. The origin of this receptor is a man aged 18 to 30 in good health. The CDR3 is CASSLVGDPGYGYTF. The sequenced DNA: TGCGCCAGCAGCTTGGTCGGGGACCCAGGCTATGGCTACACCTTC.